This T cell receptor beta chain was observed in a study of T cell responses to AZD1222 COVID-19 vaccine. This clone showed up just once. The antigen remains undetermined. Trimming cost V 0 bases and J 1 base, with 9 bases left between them. Germline V gene data show CDR1 as SGHNT and CDR2 as YENEEA. This CDR3 region has 15 residues. The protocol was immunoSEQ multiplex PCR, while the TCRdb copy is restricted to in-frame clones and leaves out a portion. Of 160,000 or so clones listed, just over 90% are singletons. Study conclusions and caveats: Spike-specific TCR breadth and depth grew following two AZD1222 doses. It was only after the peak T cell response that any repertoires were sampled. Seropositive status at baseline applied to only a handful of AZD1222 recipients. Vaccine-associated CD4 TCRs spanned spike, dominant at 160-218 and 743-854.

The starting material was peripheral blood, obtained on day 0 of AZD1222 vaccination. This sequence joins TRBV11-3 and TRBJ2-5, with D unresolved. This sequence originates from an adult in good health. The CDR3 here is CASSLDPLRQETQYF. CDR3 bases: TGTGCCAGCAGCTTAGATCCACTACGCCAAGAGACCCAGTACTTC. Filled out from reference TRBV11-3 and TRBJ2-5, the complete variable domain reads EAGVVQSPRYKIIEKKQPVAFWCNPISGHNTLYWYLQNLGQGPELLIRYENEEAVDDSQLPKDRFSAERLKGVDSTLKIQPAELGDSAVYLCASSLDPLRQETQYFGPGTRLLVL.